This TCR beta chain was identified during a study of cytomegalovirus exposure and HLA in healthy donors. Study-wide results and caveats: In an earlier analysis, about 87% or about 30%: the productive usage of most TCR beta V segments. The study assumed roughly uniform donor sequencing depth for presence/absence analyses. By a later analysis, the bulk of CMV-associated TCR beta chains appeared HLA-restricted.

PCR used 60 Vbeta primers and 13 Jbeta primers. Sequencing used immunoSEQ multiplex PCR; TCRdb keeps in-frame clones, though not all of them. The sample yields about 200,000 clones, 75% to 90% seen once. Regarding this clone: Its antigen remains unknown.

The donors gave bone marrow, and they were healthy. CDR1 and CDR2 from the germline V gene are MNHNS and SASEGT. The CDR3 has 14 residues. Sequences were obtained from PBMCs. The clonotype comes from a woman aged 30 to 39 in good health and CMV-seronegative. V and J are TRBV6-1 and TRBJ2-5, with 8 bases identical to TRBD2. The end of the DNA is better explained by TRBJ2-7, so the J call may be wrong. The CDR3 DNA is TGTGCCAGCAGCAAGAGCGGGAGTCCCCACGAGCAGTACTTC. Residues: CASSKSGSPHEQYF.